The clone carrying this T cell receptor beta chain was detected ten times or more. Trimming at V came to 8 bases and at J to 1 base, leaving 3 bases not matched to a gene. The CDR3 has 14 amino acids. The germline CDR1 and CDR2 sequences are SQVTM and ANQGSEA. The data were obtained in a study of T-cell reconstitution after alpha-beta-depleted transplantation in children. Preparing the TCRbeta library involved the use of unique molecular identifiers. TCRdb passed the PCR reads through MiXCR, listing each CDR3 protein once. The sample contains approximately 250,000 distinct CDR3 sequences, roughly 23% of which appear only once.

The sample consisted of PBMCs, taken before TCRalphabeta/CD19-depleted stem cell transplant. The receptor comes from a girl aged 2-10 years with Fanconi anemia, due to receive a stem cell transplant. The chain combines TRBV29-1 with TRBJ2-3, with 13 positions matching TRBD2. The CDR3 coding sequence is TGCAGCCCCGGACTAGCGGGAGGCACAGATACGCAGTATTTT. Protein sequence: CSPGLAGGTDTQYF.